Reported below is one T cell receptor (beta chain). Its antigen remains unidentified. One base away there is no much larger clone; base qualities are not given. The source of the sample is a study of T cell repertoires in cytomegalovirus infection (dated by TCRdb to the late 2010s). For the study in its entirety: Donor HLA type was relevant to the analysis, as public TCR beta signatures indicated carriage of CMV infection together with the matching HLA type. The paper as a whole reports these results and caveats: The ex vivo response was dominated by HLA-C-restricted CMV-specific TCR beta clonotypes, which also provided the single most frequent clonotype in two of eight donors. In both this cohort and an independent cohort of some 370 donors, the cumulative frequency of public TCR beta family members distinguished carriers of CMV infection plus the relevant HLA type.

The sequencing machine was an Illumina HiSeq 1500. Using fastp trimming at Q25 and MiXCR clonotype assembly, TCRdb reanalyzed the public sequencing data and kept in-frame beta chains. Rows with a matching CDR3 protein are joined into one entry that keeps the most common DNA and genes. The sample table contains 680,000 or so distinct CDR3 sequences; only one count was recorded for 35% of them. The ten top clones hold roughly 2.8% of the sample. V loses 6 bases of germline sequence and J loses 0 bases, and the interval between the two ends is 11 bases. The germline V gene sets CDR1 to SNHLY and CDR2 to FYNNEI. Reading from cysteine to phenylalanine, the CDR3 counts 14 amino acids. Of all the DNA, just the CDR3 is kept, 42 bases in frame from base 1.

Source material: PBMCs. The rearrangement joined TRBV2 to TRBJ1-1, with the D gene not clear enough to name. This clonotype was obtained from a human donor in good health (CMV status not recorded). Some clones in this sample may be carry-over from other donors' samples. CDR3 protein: CASRQEKMNTEAFF. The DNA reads TGTGCCAGCAGGCAGGAGAAAATGAACACTGAAGCTTTCTTT.